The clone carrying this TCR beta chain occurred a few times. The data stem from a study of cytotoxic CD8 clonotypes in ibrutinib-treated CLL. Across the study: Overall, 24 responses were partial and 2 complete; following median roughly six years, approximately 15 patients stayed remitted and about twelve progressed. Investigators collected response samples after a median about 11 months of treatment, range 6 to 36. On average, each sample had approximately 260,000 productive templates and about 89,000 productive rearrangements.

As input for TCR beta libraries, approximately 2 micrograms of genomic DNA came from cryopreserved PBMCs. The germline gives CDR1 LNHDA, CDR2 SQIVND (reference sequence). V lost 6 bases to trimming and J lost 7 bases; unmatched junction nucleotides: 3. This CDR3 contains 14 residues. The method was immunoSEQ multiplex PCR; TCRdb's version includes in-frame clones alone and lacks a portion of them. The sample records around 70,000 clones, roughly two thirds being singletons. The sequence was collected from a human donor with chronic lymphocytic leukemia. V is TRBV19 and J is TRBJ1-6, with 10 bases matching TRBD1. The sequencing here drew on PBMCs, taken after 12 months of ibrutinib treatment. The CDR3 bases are TGTGCCAGTAGGTGGGGACAGGGGAATTCACCCCTCCACTTT. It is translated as CASRWGQGNSPLHF.